Shown below are 15 T cell receptor beta chains from a single sample sequenced in a study of T cell responses to AZD1222 COVID-19 vaccine. This table comes from immunoSEQ multiplex PCR, and its TCRdb copy is limited to in-frame clones, with some not included. The sample lists about 120,000 clones, 80% to 90% occurring once. Material: peripheral blood, obtained on day 0 of AZD1222 vaccination. Receptors were obtained from an adult in good health.

The rearrangement uses TRBV16 and TRBJ2-7; possibly TRBD1 for D (5 bases). V gave up 4 bases and J gave up 3 bases, with 13 bases separating them. CDR1 and CDR2 (germline): KGHSY, FQNENV. This CDR3 is 14 amino acids long. The CDR3 coding sequence is TGTGCCAGCAGCCTTAGACAGTTCGGCTACGAGCAGTACTTC. Its protein product is CASSLRQFGYEQYF. Full variable domain (remainder filled in from reference TRBV16 and TRBJ2-7): GEEVAQTPKHLVRGEGQKAKLYCAPIKGHSYVFWYQQVLKNEFKFLISFQNENVFDETGMPKERFSAKCLPNSPCSLEIQATKLEDSAVYFCASSLRQFGYEQYFGPGTRLTVT.

The chain combines TRBV5-6 with TRBJ2-3, with 13 bases fitting TRBD2. The germline V gene encodes CDR1 SGHDT and CDR2 YYEEEE. The CDR3 contains 16 residues. V was clipped by 4 bases and J by 5 bases; unmatched bases: 7. The CDR3 DNA reads TGTGCCAGCAGCACCGGACTAGCGGGAGCTAAAGATACGCAGTATTTT. Residues: CASSTGLAGAKDTQYF.

The chain joins TRBV5-6 to TRBJ2-1; D gene ambiguous. This CDR3 has 12 amino acids. V was shortened by 2 bases and J by 2 bases, with 2 bases between the two germline ends. Germline CDR1 SGHDT, CDR2 YYEEEE. CDR3 sequence: CASSFTYNEQFF. As DNA, the CDR3 is TGTGCCAGCAGCTTCACCTACAATGAGCAGTTCTTC.

The chain employs TRBV27 and TRBJ2-7, with a possible D match to TRBD2 (6 bases). Trimming took 4 bases from V and 3 from J, leaving 22 bases between them. There are 17 residues in the CDR3. CDR1 and CDR2 (germline): MNHEY, SMNVEV (reference sequence). The CDR3 reads CASSSTRVVAESYEQYF. The CDR3 DNA follows: TGTGCCAGCAGTTCCACCCGGGTGGTAGCGGAAAGCTACGAGCAGTACTTC.

The V gene is TRBV5-6, the J gene TRBJ1-2, with a tentative D call TRBD1 (6 bases). CDR1 is SGHDT and CDR2 is YYEEEE in the germline V gene. The CDR3 loop spans 15 amino acids. Trimming took off 4 bases at V and 5 bases at J, with 18 bases between the two ends. CDR3 residues: CASSRGIGTPYGYTF. Written as DNA, the CDR3 is TGTGCCAGCAGCCGGGGGATCGGGACACCTTATGGCTACACCTTC.

V is TRBV29-1 and J is TRBJ2-1, with TRBD1 identical over 9 bases. The CDR3 has 14 residues. Germline-derived CDR1 and CDR2 are SQVTM and ANQGSEA. V was pared by 3 bases and J by 8 bases, with 8 bases of the junction left unmatched. CDR3 protein: CSVDGTGSLDEQFF. The DNA for the CDR3 is TGCAGCGTTGACGGGACAGGGTCGTTGGATGAGCAGTTCTTC.

The gene calls are TRBV5-6 and TRBJ1-6; 9 bases line up with TRBD1. Per the germline V gene, CDR1 is SGHDT and CDR2 is YYEEEE. V lost 3 bases, J lost 9 bases, and 4 bases stayed unmatched. The length of the CDR3 is 14 residues. CDR3: CASSWDRVSSPLHF. Here the CDR3 DNA reads TGTGCCAGCAGCTGGGACAGGGTTAGTTCACCCCTCCACTTT.

The DNA of the CDR3 is TGTGCCAGCAGCCAGACTAGCGGGAGTAGTAACGAGCAGTACTTC. Translated: CASSQTSGSSNEQYF. This chain uses TRBV7-2 with TRBJ2-7; 12 positions agree with TRBD2. Germline assignment: CDR1 SGHTA and CDR2 FQGNSA. Trimming took 5 bases from V and 5 from J; bases not matched to a gene: 7. The CDR3 extends over 15 amino acids. Full variable domain (outside the CDR3, taken from reference TRBV7-2 and TRBJ2-7): GAGVSQSPSNKVTEKGKDVELRCDPISGHTALYWYRQSLGQGLEFLIYFQGNSAPDKSGLPSDRFSAERTGGSVSTLTIQRTQQEDSAVYLCASSQTSGSSNEQYFGPGTRLTVT.

The J gene is TRBJ2-4, the V gene TRBV29-1, with 13 bases matching TRBD2. The CDR3 is 17 residues long. The germline V gene has CDR1 SQVTM and CDR2 ANQGSEA. Trimming removed 6 bases from V and 0 bases from J; junction bases left unmatched: 8. This chain's CDR3 is CSVAGTSGVLAKNIQYF. CDR3 sequence (DNA): TGCAGCGTGGCCGGGACTAGCGGGGTCTTAGCCAAAAACATTCAGTACTTC.

The rearrangement joins TRBV24-1 to TRBJ2-7; either TRBD1 or TRBD2 may supply D (5 bases each). The CDR3 loop spans 15 amino acids. Germline lookup yields CDR1 KGHDR and CDR2 SFDVKD. V shed 5 bases and J shed 2 bases, with 15 bases lying between them. CDR3 loop: CATSGGTDTTYEQYF. The CDR3, as DNA: TGTGCCACCAGTGGTGGGACGGACACTACCTACGAGCAGTACTTC.

The chain joins TRBV7-2 to TRBJ1-6; no reliable D call. The CDR3 spans 13 residues. Deletions cut 4 bases from V and 8 bases from J, with 9 bases between. Germline values: CDR1 SGHTA, CDR2 FQGNSA. In DNA, the CDR3 is TGTGCCAGCAGCTCCAACCGGGATTCACCCCTCCACTTT. Encoded protein: CASSSNRDSPLHF.

The chain joins TRBV15 to TRBJ1-5; a weak D match, TRBD1 (5 bases). V lost 0 bases to trimming and J lost 4 bases, with 10 bases between them. CDR3 length equals 15 residues. The V gene's germline CDR1 is LNHNV and CDR2 YYDKDF (reference sequence). The CDR3 DNA is TGTGCCACCAGCAGAGACAGGGATACGAATCAGCCCCAGCATTTT. Its translation: CATSRDRDTNQPQHF.

This rearrangement joins TRBV5-1 to TRBJ2-5, with D maybe TRBD2 (6 bases). The CDR3 spans 16 residues. The V end was cut by 0 bases, the J end by 1 base, with 13 bases between. Germline V gene lookup returns CDR1 SGHRS and CDR2 YFSETQ. CDR3 residues: CASSLAGTGAQETQYF. DNA for the CDR3: TGCGCCAGCAGCTTGGCCGGGACGGGAGCCCAAGAGACCCAGTACTTC.

The rearrangement joins TRBV28 to TRBJ1-2; 8 positions match TRBD1. The CDR3 totals 12 residues. Germline V gives CDR1 MDHEN, CDR2 SYDVKM. J was trimmed by 8 bases and V by 6 bases; bases with no gene match: 5. This chain's CDR3 is CASRQGAQGYTF. The CDR3 DNA reads as TGTGCCAGCAGGCAGGGGGCGCAGGGCTACACCTTC.

J is TRBJ2-5 and V is TRBV18; 14 nucleotides line up with TRBD2. The CDR3 contains 16 residues. Germline lookup yields CDR1 KGHSH and CDR2 LQKENI. The V gene end was trimmed by 3 bases and the J gene end by 4 bases; junction bases not matched to a gene: 4. The CDR3 nucleotides read TGTGCCAGCTCACCGGGGACTAGCGGGGGAGGAGAGACCCAGTACTTC. Residues: CASSPGTSGGGETQYF.